Presented here are 3 T cell receptor beta chains from one specimen sequenced in a study of T cells in Graves' hyperthyroidism and ophthalmopathy. Authors of the study amplified TCR beta CDR3 regions from RNA transcripts. A first-round RT-PCR of the TCR CDR3 used the HTBI primer set. TCRdb used MiXCR to reprocess the multiplex PCR reads, holding one entry per CDR3 protein. The data hold approximately 620,000 distinct CDR3 sequences, with approximately 16% observed a single time. Sequenced: blood. These TCRs come from a woman aged 40 to 50 with Graves' ophthalmopathy.

This clonotype was counted a few times. The V call is TRBV12-3 or TRBV12-4, the J call TRBJ1-1, with D unresolved. Trimming shortened V by 6 bases and J by 6 bases, and 17 bases separated the two germline ends. CDR3 length: 14 residues. The CDR3 is CASRPDAVSPEAFF. CDR3 nucleotides: TGTGCCAGCAGACCCGATGCGGTTTCCCCTGAAGCTTTCTTT.

This clonotype showed up many times. The rearrangement joins TRBV2 to TRBJ2-1; 9 positions match TRBD2. Germline CDR1 and CDR2: SNHLY and FYNNEI. Losses at the gene ends were 1 base for V and 0 bases for J; bases not matched to a gene: 10. This CDR3 is 19 amino acids long. In nucleotides, the CDR3 is TGTGCCAGCAGTGAAGGATGGGGTCTAGCGGGGAGCTCCTACAATGAGCAGTTCTTC. Protein sequence: CASSEGWGLAGSSYNEQFF.

The gene calls are TRBV4-1 and TRBJ1-1, with D unclear. Trimming removed 1 base from V and 0 bases from J, with 6 bases in between. CDR3 size: 14 residues. Germline V CDR1 and CDR2: MGHRA, YSYEKL. The CDR3, as DNA: TGCGCCAGCAGCCAAGTAGCACTGAACACTGAAGCTTTCTTT. Its translation: CASSQVALNTEAFF.